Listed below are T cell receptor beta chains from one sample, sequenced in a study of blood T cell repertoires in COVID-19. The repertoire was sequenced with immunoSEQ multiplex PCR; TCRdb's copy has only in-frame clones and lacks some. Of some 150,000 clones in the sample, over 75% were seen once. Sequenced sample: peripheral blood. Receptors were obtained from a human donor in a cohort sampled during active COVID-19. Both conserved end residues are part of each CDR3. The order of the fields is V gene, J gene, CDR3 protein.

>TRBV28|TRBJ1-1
CASRAAGWAGAFF
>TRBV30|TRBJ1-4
CAWTRPGNNEKLFF
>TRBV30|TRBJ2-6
CAWRPQGTGANVLTF
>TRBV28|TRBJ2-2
CASVTSGRIGGELFF
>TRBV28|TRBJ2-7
CASSLAGTSKGEQYF
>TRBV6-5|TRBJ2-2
CASSYSDSGVVRELFF
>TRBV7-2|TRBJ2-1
CASSRPGTYNEQFF
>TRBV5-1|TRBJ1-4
CASSFLITREKLFF
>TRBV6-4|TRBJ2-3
CASSDIIAGAQYF
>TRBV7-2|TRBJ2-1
CASSLTPGAYNEQFF
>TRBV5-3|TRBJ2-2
CARRTGTGVTGELFF
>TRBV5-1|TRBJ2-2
CASSLGPTGANTGELFF
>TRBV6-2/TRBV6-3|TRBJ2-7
CASSDEGLAALRNYEQYF
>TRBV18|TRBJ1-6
CASSPDTGGTSPLHF
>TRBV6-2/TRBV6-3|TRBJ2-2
CASSYLGSGITGELFF
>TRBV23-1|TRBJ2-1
CASSQNPQGRADNEQFF
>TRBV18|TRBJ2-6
CASSSTSGANVLTF
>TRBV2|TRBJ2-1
CASKRRAQSNEQFF
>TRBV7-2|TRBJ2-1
CASSSLAGLTSGEQFF
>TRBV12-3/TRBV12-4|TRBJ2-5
CASSPYGETQYF
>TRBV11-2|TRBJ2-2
CASSLVVENTGELFF
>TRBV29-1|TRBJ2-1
CSAGLAYNEQFF
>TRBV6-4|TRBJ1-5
CASSPGRNQPQHF
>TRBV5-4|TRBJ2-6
CASSPQGAYLSGANVLTF
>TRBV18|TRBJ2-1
CASSPRGVTLPNEQFF
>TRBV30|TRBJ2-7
CAWSPVNGFSSIRQETFYEQYF
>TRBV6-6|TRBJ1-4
CASSYESATNEKLFF
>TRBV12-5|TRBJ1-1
CASGLAPGVTEAFF
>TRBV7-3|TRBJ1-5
CASSLDSNQPQHF
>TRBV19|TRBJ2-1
CASSIGPDREEFF
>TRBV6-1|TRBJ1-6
CASSDRVYNSPLHF
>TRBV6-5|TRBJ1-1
CASYRDIGTEAFF
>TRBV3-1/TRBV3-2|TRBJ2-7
CASNQSCYEQYF
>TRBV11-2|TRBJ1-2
CASSVTGNYGYTF
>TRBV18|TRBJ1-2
CASSPTSQGGYGYTF
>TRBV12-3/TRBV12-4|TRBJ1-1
CASSLTGDTEAFF
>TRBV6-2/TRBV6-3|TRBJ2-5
CASSYQLGASGRQETQYF
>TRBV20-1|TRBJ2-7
CSAFHGYEQYF
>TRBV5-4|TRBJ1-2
CASSRGGFNYGYTF
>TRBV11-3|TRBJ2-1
CASSLLDGNEQFF
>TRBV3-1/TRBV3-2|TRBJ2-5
CASSLQYQETQYF
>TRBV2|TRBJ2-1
CASEGGLIEQFF
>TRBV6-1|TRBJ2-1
CASLEGEGYNEQFF
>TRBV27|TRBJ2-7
CASSLGTESFYEQYF
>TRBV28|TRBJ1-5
CASSLTGGNQPQHF
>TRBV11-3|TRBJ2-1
CASSLRQGNEQFF
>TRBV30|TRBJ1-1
CAWGRGVAEAFF
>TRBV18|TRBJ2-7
CASSPPVAGLSYEQYF
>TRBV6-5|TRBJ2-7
CASTTRGGYEQYF
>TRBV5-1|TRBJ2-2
CASSIIPGLAANTGELFF
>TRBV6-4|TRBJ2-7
CASSVLAGNYEQYF
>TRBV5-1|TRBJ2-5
CASSLGGGVLGETQYF
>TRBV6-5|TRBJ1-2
CASSLRYGYTF
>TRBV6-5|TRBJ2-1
CASTPTGESYNEQFF
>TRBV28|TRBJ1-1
CASIQGGEFIEAFF
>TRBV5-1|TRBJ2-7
CASSLGLAGVSEQYF
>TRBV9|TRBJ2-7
CASSPRLAGDEQYF
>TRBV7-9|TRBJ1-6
CASSSSGGFYNSPLHF